This passage covers 18 T cell receptor beta chains from one sample sequenced in a study of OX40 agonist ivuxolimab in advanced cancers. Sequenced by immunoSEQ multiplex PCR; TCRdb stores in-frame clones only, minus some. The sample records 75,000 to 90,000 clones, approximately 92% being singletons. Material: CD4+ or CD8+ T cells sorted from blood, obtained in a trial of the OX40 agonist ivuxolimab. These receptors all stem from an adult with an advanced solid tumor such as melanoma, head and neck, liver or kidney cancer.

This clone was recorded only once. The chain recombines TRBV9 with TRBJ2-1, with TRBD2 identical over 10 bases. With 1 base clipped from V and 7 bases from J, the junction kept 11 bases outside the gene matches. CDR3 size: 17 residues. The germline V gene encodes CDR1 SGDLS and CDR2 YYNGEE. The CDR3 sequence is CASSVLAGAPGVNEQFF. The CDR3 DNA reads as TGTGCCAGCAGCGTACTAGCGGGAGCACCTGGGGTTAATGAGCAGTTCTTC.

The V call is TRBV7-2, the J call TRBJ2-7, with D unclear. The CDR3 is made up of 13 amino acids. Germline CDR1 is SGHTA and CDR2 is FQGNSA. V was pared by 1 base and J by 5 bases, with 9 bases between. CDR3 sequence (DNA): TGTGCCAGCAGCTTAGGACCTTCCAACGAGCAGTACTTC. Protein: CASSLGPSNEQYF.

This clone appeared a few times. The chain couples TRBV27 to TRBJ2-3; unclear D gene. Germline CDR1 and CDR2: MNHEY and SMNVEV (reference sequence). The CDR3 is made up of 13 amino acids. Deletions cut 2 bases from V and 4 bases from J, with 7 bases between. CDR3 bases: TGTGCCAGCAGTTTAAATCCCCCAGATACGCAGTATTTT. This sequence encodes CASSLNPPDTQYF.

V is TRBV6-5 and J is TRBJ1-5; D is uncertain. Trimming removed 3 bases from V and 3 bases from J, with 9 bases in between. CDR3 length equals 14 residues. Germline-derived CDR1 and CDR2 are MNHEY and SVGAGI. The CDR3 DNA is TGTGCCAGCAGTTATTTGGGAACCAATCAGCCCCAGCATTTT. Translating it yields CASSYLGTNQPQHF.

The chain is built from TRBV14 and TRBJ2-3; TRBD1 is a possible D gene (7 bases). V dropped 3 bases and J dropped 1 base, with 11 bases sitting between them. The CDR3 is 15 residues long. Per the germline V gene, CDR1 is SGHDN and CDR2 is FVKESK. CDR3 sequence: CASSHRGVGTDTQYF. In DNA, the CDR3 is TGTGCCAGCAGCCACAGGGGGGTTGGCACAGATACGCAGTATTTT.

The V call is TRBV5-8, the J call TRBJ2-3, with 13 bases identical to TRBD2. This CDR3 has 17 amino acids. The V segment lost 2 bases and the J segment 2 bases; nucleotides outside the gene matches: 5. The germline V gene has CDR1 SGHTS and CDR2 YDEGEE. The CDR3 DNA is TGTGCCAGCAGCTTTCGACTAGCGGGAGGACTCACAGATACGCAGTATTTT. This encodes CASSFRLAGGLTDTQYF.

This chain joins TRBV27 and TRBJ1-2; no reliable D call. The V end lost 7 bases, the J end lost 6 bases, and 18 bases lay between the germline ends. Germline assignment: CDR1 MNHEY and CDR2 SMNVEV (reference sequence). The CDR3 runs to 14 residues. Here the CDR3 DNA reads TGTGCCAGCACCCGGCGCGGGAGGTTCGATGGCTACACCTTC. Protein sequence: CASTRRGRFDGYTF.

The chain recombines TRBV28 with TRBJ2-1; D is tentatively TRBD1 or TRBD2 (5 bases each). V dropped 9 bases and J dropped 0 bases, with 15 bases sitting between them. The length of the CDR3 is 15 residues. Germline V CDR1 and CDR2: MDHEN, SYDVKM. CDR3 in amino acids: CASLGWGSSYNEQFF. CDR3 sequence (DNA): TGTGCCAGTTTGGGTTGGGGGAGCTCCTACAATGAGCAGTTCTTC.

V usage is TRBV7-2 and J usage is TRBJ2-2; no definite D call. Germline CDR1 is SGHTA and CDR2 is FQGNSA. The V gene lost 2 bases and the J gene lost 2 bases, with 12 bases spanning the gap. CDR3 length: 16 residues. This CDR3 is CASSLSSWVNTGELFF. For the CDR3, the DNA is TGTGCCAGCAGCTTATCGTCTTGGGTAAACACCGGGGAGCTGTTTTTT.

This clone was observed a single time. This chain links TRBV29-1 with TRBJ1-1; D may be TRBD1 (6 bases). In germline, CDR1 is SQVTM, CDR2 ANQGSEA. This CDR3 is 14 amino acids long. The germline V and J ends were trimmed by 5 bases and 5 bases, with 18 bases remaining between them. The CDR3 bases are TGCAGCGTTTTCCCATGGACAGCTGGTACTGAAGCTTTCTTT. It yields the protein CSVFPWTAGTEAFF.

A single count supports this clone. J is TRBJ2-6 and V is TRBV5-8, with TRBD1 identical over 10 bases. Germline CDR1 SGHTS, CDR2 YDEGEE. CDR3 size: 20 residues. Trimming took 3 bases from V and 4 from J; bases not matched to a gene: 16. CDR3 DNA: TGTGCCAGCAGCTCCTCTTCACCGGACAGGGGGTTGTTCGGGGCCAACGTCCTGACTTTC. It codes for CASSSSSPDRGLFGANVLTF. Full variable domain (remainder filled in from reference TRBV5-8 and TRBJ2-6): EAGVTQSPTHLIKTRGQQATLRCSPISGHTSVYWYQQALGLGLQFLLWYDEGEERNRGNFPPRFSGRQFPNYSSELNVNALELEDSALYLCASSSSSPDRGLFGANVLTFGAGSRLTVL.

V usage is TRBV11-2 and J usage is TRBJ1-5; the D is unclear. In germline, CDR1 is SGHAT, CDR2 FQNNGV. Trimming removed 0 bases from V and 2 bases from J, with 8 bases in between. CDR3 length: 15 residues. The CDR3 spells CASSLDGIRNQPQHF. The DNA for the CDR3 is TGTGCCAGCAGCTTAGATGGTATACGCAATCAGCCCCAGCATTTT.

The genes are TRBV5-4 and TRBJ2-1; TRBD2 is a possible D gene (5 bases). The CDR3 covers 16 residues. Germline CDR1 is SGHNT and CDR2 is YYREEE (reference sequence). Trimming pared 6 bases from V and 0 bases from J, leaving 16 bases between. This chain's CDR3 is CASNPEGLSSYNEQFF. The DNA of the CDR3 is TGTGCCAGCAACCCCGAGGGTCTGAGCTCCTACAATGAGCAGTTCTTC.

V and J are TRBV5-1 and TRBJ2-5; 12 nucleotides agree with TRBD2. V gave up 3 bases and J gave up 2 bases; unmatched junction bases: 2. CDR3 length equals 15 residues. Germline CDR1 SGHRS, CDR2 YFSETQ. In nucleotides, the CDR3 is TGCGCCAGCAGCTCCGGACTAGCGGGGCAAGAGACCCAGTACTTC. Translating it yields CASSSGLAGQETQYF.

The chain employs TRBV5-1 and TRBJ2-3; 9 nucleotides match TRBD2. The junction had 4 bases not matched to a gene; V was cut back by 5 bases and J by 0 bases. CDR3 length equals 15 residues. Per the germline V gene, CDR1 is SGHRS and CDR2 is YFSETQ. CDR3 nucleotides: TGCGCCAGCAGACGACTAGCGGATAGCACAGATACGCAGTATTTT. This codes for CASRRLADSTDTQYF.

The genes are TRBV29-1 and TRBJ1-1; 8 nucleotides match TRBD1. This CDR3 spans 14 amino acids. Germline CDR1 is SQVTM and CDR2 is ANQGSEA. J lost 0 bases, V lost 3 bases, and 3 bases had no gene match. This CDR3 is CSVENRGMNTEAFF. CDR3 nucleotide sequence: TGCAGCGTTGAGAACAGGGGGATGAACACTGAAGCTTTCTTT.

The V gene is TRBV4-1, the J gene TRBJ2-2; 11 bases fit TRBD2. Per the germline V gene, CDR1 is MGHRA and CDR2 is YSYEKL. The V and J ends lost 2 bases and 6 bases, in that order; junction bases with no gene match: 8. The CDR3 length is 17 residues. CDR3 sequence: CASSQTLSGGAAGELFF. The DNA for the CDR3 is TGCGCCAGCAGCCAAACCCTTAGCGGGGGGGCGGCCGGGGAGCTGTTTTTT.

This chain connects TRBV14 to TRBJ1-5; D ambiguous. This CDR3 spans 15 amino acids. V was pared by 0 bases and J by 5 bases, with 11 bases between. CDR1 and CDR2 from the germline V gene are SGHDN and FVKESK. The CDR3 region is CASSQEQTIHQPQHF. In nucleotides, the CDR3 is TGTGCCAGCAGCCAAGAACAAACGATTCATCAGCCCCAGCATTTT.